This TCR beta chain was documented in a study of blood T cell repertoires in COVID-19. Study overall: From the United States, Italy and Spain came samples of acute and convalescent COVID-19. PBMCs, B-cell-depleted T cells, or T cells were the source of the cDNA or gDNA that made up the material.

Per the authors' pipeline: Amplification from reference gene primers served as the basis for estimated nucleated cell counts. Libraries were prepared by immunoSEQ multiplex PCR; TCRdb keeps only in-frame clonotypes and omits some of them. V and J calls and clone size are those listed in that table; D and trimming were worked out from the DNA. The data contain approximately 140,000 clones, 75% to 90% of them singletons. With V trimmed by 2 bases and J by 6 bases, 7 bases remained unmatched. The V gene's germline CDR1 is KGHSH and CDR2 LQKENI. The CDR3 has 15 amino acids. The TCR originated in a man aged 45-65 years with active or convalescent COVID-19. Sequences were obtained from peripheral blood. V and J are TRBV18 and TRBJ2-7; TRBD1 aligns across 10 bases. The CDR3 DNA is TGTGCCAGCTCACCATCATGGGACAGGGGCTTCGAGCAGTACTTC. Translated: CASSPSWDRGFEQYF.